Below, 7 T cell receptor beta chains from the same sample are listed, as sequenced in a study of Graves' ophthalmopathy and Graves' hyperthyroidism. Researchers took RNA transcripts and amplified TCR beta CDR3 regions from them. HTBI primers primed a first-round RT-PCR, and a second-round multiplex PCR followed. Via MiXCR, TCRdb re-called the multiplex PCR reads, giving one row per CDR3 protein. The repertoire includes a few hundred thousand distinct CDR3 sequences, under 40% of them detected once, and around 4% sits in the top ten. The sequenced sample was peripheral blood or thyroid tissue (not recorded which). Receptors originate from an adult man with Graves' hyperthyroidism.

The chain has TRBV7-2 and TRBJ2-7; D call uncertain. V was pared by 1 base and J by 7 bases, with 11 bases between. The CDR3 spans 13 residues. Germline V gene sequence: CDR1 SGHTA, CDR2 FQGNSA. The CDR3 loop reads CASSLVGTPEQYF. CDR3 nucleotides: TGTGCCAGCAGCTTAGTTGGCACCCCGGAGCAGTACTTC.

This clonotype was detected a few times. V gene TRBV2 combines with J gene TRBJ2-3; D gene ambiguous. With 6 bases removed from V and 4 bases from J, the gap between germline ends came to 5 bases. CDR3 length: 11 residues. Germline loops: CDR1 SNHLY, CDR2 FYNNEI. This CDR3 reads CASRSPDTQYF. CDR3 sequence (DNA): TGTGCCAGCAGGAGTCCAGATACGCAGTATTTT.

This clonotype was seen only a few times. The chain carries TRBV5-6 and TRBJ1-3; D might be TRBD1 (5 bases). The CDR3 runs to 16 residues. In germline, CDR1 is SGHDT, CDR2 YYEEEE. V was clipped by 8 bases and J by 0 bases, with 18 bases between them. The CDR3 loop is CASSPGGVFSGNTIYF. For the CDR3, the DNA is TGTGCCAGTTCCCCGGGGGGGGTTTTCTCTGGAAACACCATATATTTT.

This sequence joins TRBV15 and TRBJ2-3, with D unresolved. Germline CDR1 and CDR2: LNHNV and YYDKDF (reference sequence). Trimming left V 0 bases short and J 2 bases short, with 9 bases between. The CDR3 consists of 15 residues. The CDR3 DNA reads as TGTGCCACCAGCAGAGAGGTGGATCCCACAGATACGCAGTATTTT. The encoded protein is CATSREVDPTDTQYF. The full variable domain, rest sourced from reference TRBV15 and TRBJ2-3, is DAMVIQNPRYQVTQFGKPVTLSCSQTLNHNVMYWYQQKSSQAPKLLFHYYDKDFNNEADTPDNFQSRRPNTSFCFLDIRSPGLGDTAMYLCATSREVDPTDTQYFGPGTRLTVL.

This clonotype was observed a few times. The gene calls are TRBV12-3 or TRBV12-4 and TRBJ1-5, with D tentatively TRBD1 (5 bases). The CDR3 sequence is 14 residues long. The V gene lost 4 bases and the J gene lost 7 bases, with 14 bases spanning the gap. Here the CDR3 reads CASSSGGDKQPQHF. DNA for the CDR3: TGTGCCAGCAGTTCGGGGGGTGACAAACAGCCCCAGCATTTT.

The J gene is TRBJ1-2, the V gene TRBV30; D gene uncertain. Germline CDR1 and CDR2: GTSNPN and SVGIG (reference sequence). Deletions cut 4 bases from V and 3 bases from J, with 15 bases between. The CDR3 consists of 14 residues. In nucleotides, the CDR3 is TGTGCCTGGACCTCCAACAGAGAGGACTATGGCTACACCTTC. Protein sequence: CAWTSNREDYGYTF.

This clonotype came up many times. The CDR3 DNA is TGTGCCAGCAACGGGTCCCCAGAAGGGAGAACTAATGAAAAACTGTTTTTT. This encodes CASNGSPEGRTNEKLFF. The chain carries TRBV2 and TRBJ1-4; no reliable D call. The V gene's germline CDR1 is SNHLY and CDR2 FYNNEI. V lost 7 bases, J lost 1 base, and 19 bases lay in between. The CDR3 consists of 17 residues.